This T cell receptor beta chain was recorded in a study of graft-versus-host responses after intestinal transplantation (dated by TCRdb to about 2021). In the study overall: The transplants that recipients got were multivisceral, liver-intestinal, or isolated intestinal. To identify alloreactive clones, pre-transplant mixed lymphocyte reaction products were sequenced and compared with unstimulated pre-transplant donor and recipient T cells. Anti-thymocyte globulin induction was given to all recipients, followed by maintenance tacrolimus and steroids for about 3 years. Instead of going to the commercial service, samples from three later patients were sequenced in-house on an Illumina MiSeq and processed with MiXCR. A peak of at least 4% donor T cells among recipient peripheral blood mononuclear cells was the definition used for donor T cell macrochimerism. After intestinal transplantation, graft-versus-host and host-versus-graft alloreactive T cell clones were followed in the graft, circulation and bone marrow using bulk TCR-beta CDR3 sequencing. The cohort enrolled 20 to 30 intestinal transplant recipients, one of whom was a retransplant, and a few patients without pretransplant specimens were excluded.

The CDR3 goes from the cysteine to the phenylalanine over 12 residues. Kept here is only the CDR3 DNA, which spans 36 bases and is read in frame from base 1. The V and J ends are trimmed by 8 bases and 2 bases, leaving 10 bases between them. From a lookup of the germline V gene, CDR1 and CDR2 are SNHLY and FYNNEI. In the first month after transplant, blood samples were collected up to 4 times, and after that at least monthly when available. Receptor libraries were prepared by the immunoSEQ multiplex PCR assay. High-throughput TCR-beta CDR3 sequencing of genomic DNA from most patients was performed by Adaptive Biotechnologies. On the study's bioinformatics: Adaptive's ImmunoSEQ software was the source of the TCR sequencing data for about 20 patients, while a few other patients were processed with MiXCR and VDJtools. CDR3 nucleotide sequences shared between donor and recipient were removed because the origin of such sequences could not be assigned. At least 2-fold expansion over unstimulated cells and a minimum CFSE-low frequency of 0.002% (template counts) or 0.001% (read counts) were required for clones to be classified as alloreactive. Mappable clones were those detected in sequenced pre-transplant spleen, lymph node, or MLR CFSE-low populations of the donor or recipient. The cumulative frequency of alloreactive clones was calculated as a percentage of all sequences, weighted by copy number. As stored in TCRdb, this immuneACCESS dataset retains in-frame rearrangements with V and J assigned. A fraction of the clones does not appear; measured against another copy, unresolved V genes explain less than half of the discrepancy, and the remainder lacks a known reason. Clone size and V and J calls were adopted from that table, with D and trimming inferred from the DNA. The sample table contains several hundred clones; only one count was recorded for about 95% of them. The ten largest clones capture 7.2% of the sample.

Worth noting for this clone: Its antigen remains unidentified. No much larger clonotype is one base removed from it; base qualities were not supplied.

Summary of the overall study and its limitations: Patients with donor T cell macrochimerism had high GvH to HvG T cell clonal ratios in their allografts. Early after transplant, peak levels of circulating GvH clones were found to be associated with declines in HvG clones. Conclusions were limited by the relatively low number and heterogeneity of intestinal transplant patients. GvH clones were found in recipient bone marrow, and some of the GvH clones appeared earlier in ileal mucosa or blood, which is consistent with an intestinal mucosal origin.

The chain joins TRBV2 to TRBJ2-7; a confident D gene designation cannot be given. The receptor was isolated from a human patient who received an intestinal transplant, so some T cells may come from the graft donor. The specimen comprised PBMCs, sampled 26 days after transplant. The CDR3 reads as follows: CASWRSTYEQYF. In nucleotide form, the sequence is TGTGCCAGCTGGCGTTCTACCTACGAGCAGTACTTC.